This T cell receptor (beta chain) derives from a study of T cell responses to AZD1222 COVID-19 vaccine. From germline, CDR1 is MNHNS and CDR2 SASEGT. The length of the CDR3 is 14 residues. V shed 1 base and J shed 1 base, with 5 bases lying between them. Here immunoSEQ multiplex PCR was the method, and the copy in TCRdb shows in-frame clones only, minus some. The sample has 40,000 to 60,000 clones; 70% to 90% are singletons. The TCR originated in an adult who received the AZD1222 COVID-19 vaccine. Source: peripheral blood, taken 28 days after the second AZD1222 dose. The chain is built from TRBV6-1 and TRBJ1-5; D is ambiguous. CDR3 in DNA: TGTGCCAGCAGTGAAGGTCACAGCAATCAGCCCCAGCATTTT. This encodes CASSEGHSNQPQHF.